The T cell receptor (beta chain) described here comes from a study of cytomegalovirus exposure and HLA in healthy donors. About the study: Prior work identified some 120 million unique TCR beta sequences in some 200 million T cells.

The CDR3 covers 16 residues. The germline V gene has CDR1 SGHTA and CDR2 FQGNSA. The J segment lost 5 bases and the V segment lost 2 bases, leaving 7 bases of the junction unmatched. Comment on this clone: What it binds is unknown.

At collection, donors were nominally healthy, but unrecorded immune exposures were probable. Broader study findings: It was 150 to 200 TCR beta chains that were listed as cytomegalovirus-associated. In vitro confirmation showed three CMV-associated chains to be CMV antigen specific.

The PCR used 60 Vbeta and 13 Jbeta primers. The data were produced by immunoSEQ multiplex PCR, yet TCRdb's version contains in-frame clones alone and is incomplete. The top ten hold 1.5% to 2% of the sample, which has 180,000 or so clones, around 78% seen once. The V call is TRBV7-2, the J call TRBJ2-1; TRBD2 matches 9 bases. The source is a man in his late teens or twenties in good health and CMV-seronegative. Sequencing was carried out using PBMCs. CDR3 DNA: TGTGCCAGCAGCTTATACGCGGGGGGGGGCCACAATGAGCAGTTCTTC. It specifies CASSLYAGGGHNEQFF.